This is a list of T cell receptor beta chains from one sample in a study of spatial heterogeneity in lung cancer. MiXCR, run by TCRdb on the 5' RACE reads, gives a single entry per CDR3 protein. This sample has about 3,000 distinct CDR3 sequences, with about 6.3% found just once. This specimen consisted of lung tumor tissue, obtained at surgery. The receptors were gathered from a male donor with early-stage non-small cell lung cancer. Each CDR3 is given with its conserved first and last residue. The D gene is left open where the match is weak. Clone size is not always given. Where it is, it says once, few, many or a class for expanded clones.

CDR3	DNA	size	J	V	D
CASSPRGGTENYEQYF	TGTGCCAGCAGCCCTCGTGGCGGGACGGAAAACTACGAGCAGTACTTC	many	TRBJ2-7	TRBV9	NA
CASSFRLAGEIREQYF	TGCGCCAGCAGCTTCCGACTAGCGGGGGAAATACGCGAGCAGTACTTC	many	TRBJ2-7	TRBV5-1	TRBD2
CSATKDSLYGYTF	TGCAGTGCTACCAAGGACAGTCTCTATGGCTACACCTTC	medium-sized	TRBJ1-2	TRBV20-1	NA
CASSFSGSYNEQFF	TGCGCCAGCAGCTTCAGCGGCTCCTACAATGAGCAGTTCTTC	NA	TRBJ2-1	TRBV4-1	NA
CASSSRGQEDYEQYF	TGTGCCAGCAGTTCCCGCGGCCAGGAGGACTACGAGCAGTACTTC	many	TRBJ2-7	TRBV6-2/TRBV6-3	NA
CASSYDPPRGRSDGNTIYF	TGTGCCAGCAGTTATGACCCACCTCGGGGCAGGTCGGATGGAAACACCATATATTTT	medium-sized	TRBJ1-3	TRBV6-5	NA
CASSTTGQGYGYTF	TGTGCCAGCAGTACAACGGGACAGGGGTATGGCTACACCTTC	many	TRBJ1-2	TRBV28	TRBD1
CASSLDREAFF	TGTGCCAGCAGCTTGGACCGTGAAGCTTTCTTT	medium-sized	TRBJ1-1	TRBV7-9	NA
CSARPGQGLNYGYTF	TGCAGTGCTAGACCGGGACAGGGATTAAACTATGGCTACACCTTC	few	TRBJ1-2	TRBV20-1	TRBD1
CASSLWGWDQPQHF	TGTGCCAGCAGTTTATGGGGGTGGGATCAGCCCCAGCATTTT	medium-sized	TRBJ1-5	TRBV28	NA
CASSPGTQTRYTEAFF	TGTGCCAGCTCACCAGGGACCCAAACGAGGTACACTGAAGCTTTCTTT	many	TRBJ1-1	TRBV18	NA
CASSLGENTEAFF	TGTGCCAGCAGCTTGGGAGAGAACACTGAAGCTTTCTTT	medium-sized	TRBJ1-1	TRBV5-4	NA
CASSLGQANYGYTF	TGCGCCAGCAGCTTGGGGCAGGCTAACTATGGCTACACCTTC	few	TRBJ1-2	TRBV5-1	NA
CASSSRQGNQPQHF	TGTGCCAGCAGCTCCCGACAGGGGAATCAGCCCCAGCATTTT	medium-sized	TRBJ1-5	TRBV3-1	TRBD1
CASSARRGGRTDTQYF	TGTGCCAGCTCCGCGCGTCGTGGGGGGCGAACAGATACGCAGTATTTT	NA	TRBJ2-3	TRBV18	NA
CASSEGDTEAFF	TGTGCCTCCTCTGAAGGCGACACTGAAGCTTTCTTT	medium-sized	TRBJ1-1	TRBV28	NA
CASGLFQGPSNVLTF	TGTGCTAGTGGTTTGTTCCAGGGACCCTCCAACGTCCTGACTTTC	few	TRBJ2-6	TRBV12-5	NA
CASSQVRTTQTEKLFF	TGTGCCAGCAGCCAAGTTCGGACAACCCAAACCGAAAAACTGTTTTTT	many	TRBJ1-4	TRBV4-2	NA
CASSYGTYGQETQYF	TGTGCCAGCAGTTACGGGACCTACGGACAAGAGACCCAGTACTTC	many	TRBJ2-5	TRBV6-6	NA
CASSGRGRTQHF	TGTGCCAGCAGCGGCAGGGGACGGACCCAGCATTTT	many	TRBJ1-5	TRBV5-6	NA
CSGGTFNYGYTF	TGCAGCGGAGGGACCTTCAACTATGGCTACACCTTC	medium-sized	TRBJ1-2	TRBV20-1	NA
CASSSYRVQETQYF	TGCGCCAGCAGCTCCTACAGGGTCCAAGAGACCCAGTACTTC	many	TRBJ2-5	TRBV5-1	NA
CASSFAGGEQPQHF	TGTGCCAGCAGTTTTGCGGGCGGCGAACAGCCCCAGCATTTT	once	TRBJ1-5	TRBV27	NA